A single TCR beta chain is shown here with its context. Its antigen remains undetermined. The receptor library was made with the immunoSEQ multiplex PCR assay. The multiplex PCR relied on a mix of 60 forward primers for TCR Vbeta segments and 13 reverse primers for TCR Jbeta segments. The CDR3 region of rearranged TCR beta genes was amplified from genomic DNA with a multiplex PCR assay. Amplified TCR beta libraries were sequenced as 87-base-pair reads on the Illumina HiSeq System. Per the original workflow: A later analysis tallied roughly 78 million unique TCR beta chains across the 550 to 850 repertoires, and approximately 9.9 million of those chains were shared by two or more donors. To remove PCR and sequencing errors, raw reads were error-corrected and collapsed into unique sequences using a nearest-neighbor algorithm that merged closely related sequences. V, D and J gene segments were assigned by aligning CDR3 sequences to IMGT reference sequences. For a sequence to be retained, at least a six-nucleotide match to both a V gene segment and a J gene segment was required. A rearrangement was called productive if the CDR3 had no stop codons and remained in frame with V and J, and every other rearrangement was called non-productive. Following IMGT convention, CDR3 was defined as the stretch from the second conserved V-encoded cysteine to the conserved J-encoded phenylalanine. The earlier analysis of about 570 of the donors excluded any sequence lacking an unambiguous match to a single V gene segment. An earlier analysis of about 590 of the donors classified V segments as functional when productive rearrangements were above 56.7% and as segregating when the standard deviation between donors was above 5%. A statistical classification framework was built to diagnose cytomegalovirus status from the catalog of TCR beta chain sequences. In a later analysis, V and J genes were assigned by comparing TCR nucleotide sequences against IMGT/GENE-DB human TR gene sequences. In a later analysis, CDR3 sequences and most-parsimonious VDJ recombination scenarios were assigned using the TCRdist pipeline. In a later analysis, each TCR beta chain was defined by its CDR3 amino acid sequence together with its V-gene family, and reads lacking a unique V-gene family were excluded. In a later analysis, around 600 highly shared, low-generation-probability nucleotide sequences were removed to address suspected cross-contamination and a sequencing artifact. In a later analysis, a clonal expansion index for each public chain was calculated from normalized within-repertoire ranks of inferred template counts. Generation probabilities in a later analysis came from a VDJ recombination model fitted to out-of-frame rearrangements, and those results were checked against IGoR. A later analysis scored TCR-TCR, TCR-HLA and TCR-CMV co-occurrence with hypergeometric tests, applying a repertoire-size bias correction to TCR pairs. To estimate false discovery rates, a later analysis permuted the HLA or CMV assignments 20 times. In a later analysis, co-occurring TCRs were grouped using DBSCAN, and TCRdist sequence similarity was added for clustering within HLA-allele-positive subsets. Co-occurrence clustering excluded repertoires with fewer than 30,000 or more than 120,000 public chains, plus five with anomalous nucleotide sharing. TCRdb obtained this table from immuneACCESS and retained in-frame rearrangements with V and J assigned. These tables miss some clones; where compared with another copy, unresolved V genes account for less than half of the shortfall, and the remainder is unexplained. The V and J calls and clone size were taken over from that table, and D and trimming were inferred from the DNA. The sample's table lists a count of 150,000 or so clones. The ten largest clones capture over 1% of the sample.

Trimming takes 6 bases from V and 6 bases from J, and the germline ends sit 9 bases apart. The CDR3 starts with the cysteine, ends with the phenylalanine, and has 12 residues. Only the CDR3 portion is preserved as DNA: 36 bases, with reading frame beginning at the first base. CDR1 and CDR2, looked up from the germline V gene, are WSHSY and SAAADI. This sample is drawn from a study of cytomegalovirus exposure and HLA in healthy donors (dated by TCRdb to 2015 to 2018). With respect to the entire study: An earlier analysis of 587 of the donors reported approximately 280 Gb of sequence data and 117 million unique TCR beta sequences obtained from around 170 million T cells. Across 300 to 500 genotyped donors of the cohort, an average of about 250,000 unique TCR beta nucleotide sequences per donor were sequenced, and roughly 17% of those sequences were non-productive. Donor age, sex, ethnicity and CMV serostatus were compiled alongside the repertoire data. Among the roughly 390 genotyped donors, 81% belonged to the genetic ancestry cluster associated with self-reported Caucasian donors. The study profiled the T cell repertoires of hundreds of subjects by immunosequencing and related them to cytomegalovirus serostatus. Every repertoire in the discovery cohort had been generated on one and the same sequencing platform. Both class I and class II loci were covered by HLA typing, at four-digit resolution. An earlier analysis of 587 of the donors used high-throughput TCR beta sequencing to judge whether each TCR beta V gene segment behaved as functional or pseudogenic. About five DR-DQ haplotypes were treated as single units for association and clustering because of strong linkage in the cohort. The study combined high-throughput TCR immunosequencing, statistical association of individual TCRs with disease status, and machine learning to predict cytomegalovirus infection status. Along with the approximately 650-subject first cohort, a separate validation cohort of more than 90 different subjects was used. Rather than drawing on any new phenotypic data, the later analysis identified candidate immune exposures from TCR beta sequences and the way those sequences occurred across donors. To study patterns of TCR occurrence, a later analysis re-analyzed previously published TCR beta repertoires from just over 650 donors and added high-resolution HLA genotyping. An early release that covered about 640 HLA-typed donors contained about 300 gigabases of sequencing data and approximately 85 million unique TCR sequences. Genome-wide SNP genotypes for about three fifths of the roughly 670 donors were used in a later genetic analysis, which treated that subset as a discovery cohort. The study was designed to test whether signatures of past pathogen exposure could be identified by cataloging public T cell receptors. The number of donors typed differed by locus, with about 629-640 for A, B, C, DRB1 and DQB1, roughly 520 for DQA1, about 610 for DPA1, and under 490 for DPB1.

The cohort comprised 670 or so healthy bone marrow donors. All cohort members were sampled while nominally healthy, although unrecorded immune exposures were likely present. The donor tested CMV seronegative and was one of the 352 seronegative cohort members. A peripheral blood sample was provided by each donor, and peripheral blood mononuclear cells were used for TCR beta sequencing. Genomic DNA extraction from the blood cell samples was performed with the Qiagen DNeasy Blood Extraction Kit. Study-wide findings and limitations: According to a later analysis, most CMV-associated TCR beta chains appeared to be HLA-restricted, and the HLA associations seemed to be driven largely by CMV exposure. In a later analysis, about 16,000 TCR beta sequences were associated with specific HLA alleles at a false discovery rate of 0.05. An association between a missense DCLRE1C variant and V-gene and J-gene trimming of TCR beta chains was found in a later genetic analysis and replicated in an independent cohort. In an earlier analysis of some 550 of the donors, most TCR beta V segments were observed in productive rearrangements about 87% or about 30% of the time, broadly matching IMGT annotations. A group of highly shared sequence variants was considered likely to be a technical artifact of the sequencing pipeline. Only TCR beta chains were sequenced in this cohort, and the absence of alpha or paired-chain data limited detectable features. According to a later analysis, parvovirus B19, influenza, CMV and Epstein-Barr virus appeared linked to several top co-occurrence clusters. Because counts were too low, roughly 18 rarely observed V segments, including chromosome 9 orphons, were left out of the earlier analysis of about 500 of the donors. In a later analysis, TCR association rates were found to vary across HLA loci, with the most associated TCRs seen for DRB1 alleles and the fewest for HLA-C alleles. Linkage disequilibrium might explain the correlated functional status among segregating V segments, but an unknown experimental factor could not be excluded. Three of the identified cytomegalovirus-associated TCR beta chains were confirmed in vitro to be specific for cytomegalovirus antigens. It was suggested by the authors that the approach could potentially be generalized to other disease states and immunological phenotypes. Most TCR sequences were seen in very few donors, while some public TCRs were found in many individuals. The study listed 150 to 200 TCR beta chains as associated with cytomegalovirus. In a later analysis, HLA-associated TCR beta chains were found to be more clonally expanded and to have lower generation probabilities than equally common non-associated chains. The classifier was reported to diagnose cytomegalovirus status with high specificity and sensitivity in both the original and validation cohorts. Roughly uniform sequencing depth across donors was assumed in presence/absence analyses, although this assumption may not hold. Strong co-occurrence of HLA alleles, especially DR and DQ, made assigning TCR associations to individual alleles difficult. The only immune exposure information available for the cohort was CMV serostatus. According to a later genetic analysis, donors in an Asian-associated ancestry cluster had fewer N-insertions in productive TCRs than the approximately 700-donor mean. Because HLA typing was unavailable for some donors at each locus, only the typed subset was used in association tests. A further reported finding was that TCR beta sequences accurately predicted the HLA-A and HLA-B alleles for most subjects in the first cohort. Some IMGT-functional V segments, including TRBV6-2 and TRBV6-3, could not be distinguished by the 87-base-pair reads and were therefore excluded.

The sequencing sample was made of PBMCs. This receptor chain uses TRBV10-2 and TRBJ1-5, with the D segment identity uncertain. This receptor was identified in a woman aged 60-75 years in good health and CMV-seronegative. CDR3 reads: CASSHRGQPQHF. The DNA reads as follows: TGCGCCAGCAGCCACCGGGGTCAGCCCCAGCATTTT.